The TCR beta chain described here comes from a study of T cell responses to AZD1222 COVID-19 vaccine. Study details: Pooled in the analysis were second doses at about 4 or about 12 weeks. Study-wide results and limits: Females outnumbered males among donors, who were mostly white British; clonal diversity was possibly underestimated. A reported finding is that nearly half of spike-specific TCRs target unmutated variant regions. Baseline testing showed seropositivity in only five to seven AZD1222 recipients.

In its sample, this clone was seen once. Its matching antigen is unknown. Using immunoSEQ multiplex PCR, the repertoire was profiled, and TCRdb retains in-frame clones only, with some absent. The table lists about 98,000 clones, 70% to 90% of them singletons. Trimming cost V 5 bases and J 2 bases, with 3 bases left between them. CDR3 size: 11 residues. The germline V gene has CDR1 MNHEY and CDR2 SVGAGI. The V call is TRBV6-5, the J call TRBJ2-5; D unresolved. The sequences come from peripheral blood, collected on day 0 of AZD1222 vaccination. This receptor was identified in an adult in good health. The CDR3 loop reads CASSLQETQYF. DNA for the CDR3: TGTGCCAGCAGTCTACAAGAGACCCAGTACTTC.